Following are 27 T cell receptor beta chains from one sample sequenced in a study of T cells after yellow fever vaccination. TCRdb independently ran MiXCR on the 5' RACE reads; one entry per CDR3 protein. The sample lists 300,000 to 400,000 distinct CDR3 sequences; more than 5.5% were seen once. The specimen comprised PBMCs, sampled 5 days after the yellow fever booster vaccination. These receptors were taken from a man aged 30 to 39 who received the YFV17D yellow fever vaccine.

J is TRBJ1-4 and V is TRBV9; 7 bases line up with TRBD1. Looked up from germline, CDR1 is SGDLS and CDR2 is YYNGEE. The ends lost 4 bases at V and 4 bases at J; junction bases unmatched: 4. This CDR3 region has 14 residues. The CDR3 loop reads CASSTGDGNEKLFF. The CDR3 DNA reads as TGTGCCAGCAGCACAGGGGATGGTAATGAAAAACTGTTTTTT.

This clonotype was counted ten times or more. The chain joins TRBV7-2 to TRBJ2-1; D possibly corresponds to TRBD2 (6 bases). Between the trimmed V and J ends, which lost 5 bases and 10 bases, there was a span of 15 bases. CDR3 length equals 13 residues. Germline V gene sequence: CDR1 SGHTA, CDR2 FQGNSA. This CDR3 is CASSRPNLAEQFF. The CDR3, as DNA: TGTGCCAGCAGCCGCCCGAATCTAGCGGAGCAGTTCTTC.

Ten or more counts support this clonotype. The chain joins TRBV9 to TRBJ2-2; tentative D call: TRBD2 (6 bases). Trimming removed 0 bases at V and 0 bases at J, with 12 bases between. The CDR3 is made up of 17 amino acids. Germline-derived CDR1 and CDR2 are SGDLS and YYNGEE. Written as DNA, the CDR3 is TGTGCCAGCAGCGTAGTGGCGGACTACCCGAACACCGGGGAGCTGTTTTTT. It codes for CASSVVADYPNTGELFF.

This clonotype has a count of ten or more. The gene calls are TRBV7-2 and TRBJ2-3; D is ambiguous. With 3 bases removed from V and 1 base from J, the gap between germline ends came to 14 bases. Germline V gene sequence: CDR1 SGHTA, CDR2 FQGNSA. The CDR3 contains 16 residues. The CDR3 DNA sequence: TGTGCCAGCAGCTTGACTGGGGATCTGGGCACAGATACGCAGTATTTT. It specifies CASSLTGDLGTDTQYF.

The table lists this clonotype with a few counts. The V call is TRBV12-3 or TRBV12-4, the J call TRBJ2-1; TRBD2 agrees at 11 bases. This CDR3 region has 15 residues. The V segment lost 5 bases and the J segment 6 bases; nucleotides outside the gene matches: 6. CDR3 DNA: TGTGCCAGCAGTAAGGGACTAGCGGTGGGCAATGAGCAGTTCTTC. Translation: CASSKGLAVGNEQFF.

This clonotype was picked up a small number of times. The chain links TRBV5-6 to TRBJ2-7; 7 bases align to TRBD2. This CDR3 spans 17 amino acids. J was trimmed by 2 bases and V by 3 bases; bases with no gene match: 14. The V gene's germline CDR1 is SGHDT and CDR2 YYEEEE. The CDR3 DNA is TGTGCCAGCAGCTCGATTGGGGGAACAGCGGGGCCCTACGAGCAGTACTTC. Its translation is CASSSIGGTAGPYEQYF.

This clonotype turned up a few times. The CDR3 DNA reads TGCAGTGCTAGACCCCGGGCCTCTTACAGGCCCCTGAACACTGAAGCTTTCTTT. Translated: CSARPRASYRPLNTEAFF. V is TRBV20-1 and J is TRBJ1-1, with D possibly TRBD1 on 5 matching bases. V lost 2 bases, J lost 0 bases, and 22 bases lay in between. The CDR3 totals 18 residues. CDR1 and CDR2 from the germline V gene are DFQATT and SNEGSKA (reference sequence).

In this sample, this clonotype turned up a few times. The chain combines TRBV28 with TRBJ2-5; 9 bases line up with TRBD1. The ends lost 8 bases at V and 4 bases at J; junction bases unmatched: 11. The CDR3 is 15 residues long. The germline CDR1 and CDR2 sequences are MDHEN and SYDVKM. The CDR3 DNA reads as TGTGCCAGCGCACCGCGACAGGGGGGTAGAGAGACCCAGTACTTC. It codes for CASAPRQGGRETQYF. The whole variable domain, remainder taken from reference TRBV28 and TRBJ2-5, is DVKVTQSSRYLVKRTGEKVFLECVQDMDHENMFWYRQDPGLGLRLIYFSYDVKMKEKGDIPEGYSVSREKKERFSLILESASTNQTSMYLCASAPRQGGRETQYFGPGTRLLVL.

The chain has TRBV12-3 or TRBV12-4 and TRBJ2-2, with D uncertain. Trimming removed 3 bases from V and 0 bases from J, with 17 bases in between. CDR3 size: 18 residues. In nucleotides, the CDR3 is TGTGCCAGCAGTTTCCATTCGTCTATCATTTCGAACACCGGGGAGCTGTTTTTT. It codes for CASSFHSSIISNTGELFF.

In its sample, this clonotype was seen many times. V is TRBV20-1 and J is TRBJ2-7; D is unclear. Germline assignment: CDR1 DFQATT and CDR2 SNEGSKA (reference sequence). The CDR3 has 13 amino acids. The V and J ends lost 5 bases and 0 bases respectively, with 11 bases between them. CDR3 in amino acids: CSAPRLDSYEQYF. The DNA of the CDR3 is TGCAGTGCTCCCCGGCTGGACTCCTACGAGCAGTACTTC.

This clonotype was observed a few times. This CDR3 is CASSTDREGGIQYF. The DNA for the CDR3 is TGCGCCAGCAGTACAGACAGGGAGGGAGGCATTCAGTACTTC. The chain is built from TRBV5-1 and TRBJ2-4; the D call may be TRBD1 or TRBD2 (7 bases each). V was shortened by 5 bases and J by 9 bases, with 18 bases between the two germline ends. This CDR3 is 14 amino acids long. Germline values: CDR1 SGHRS, CDR2 YFSETQ.

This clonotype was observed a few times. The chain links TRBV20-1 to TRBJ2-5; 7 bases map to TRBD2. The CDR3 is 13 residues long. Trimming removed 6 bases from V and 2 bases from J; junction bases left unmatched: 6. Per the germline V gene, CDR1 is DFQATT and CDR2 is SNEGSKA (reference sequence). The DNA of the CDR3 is TGCAGTGCAACTGGGACTACTCAAGAGACCCAGTACTTC. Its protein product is CSATGTTQETQYF.

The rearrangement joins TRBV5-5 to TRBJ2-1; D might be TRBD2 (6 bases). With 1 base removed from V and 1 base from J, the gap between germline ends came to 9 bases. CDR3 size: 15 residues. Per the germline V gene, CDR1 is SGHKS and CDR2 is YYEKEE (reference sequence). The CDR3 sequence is CASSLSGESYNEQFF. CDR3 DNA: TGTGCCAGCAGCTTGTCGGGGGAATCCTACAATGAGCAGTTCTTC.

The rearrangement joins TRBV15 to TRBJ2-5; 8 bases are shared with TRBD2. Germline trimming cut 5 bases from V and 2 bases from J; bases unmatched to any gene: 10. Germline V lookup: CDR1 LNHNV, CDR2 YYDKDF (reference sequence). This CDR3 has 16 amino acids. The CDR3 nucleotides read TGTGCCACCAGCGGACAAGCGGGAGACTTGCAAGAGACCCAGTACTTC. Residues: CATSGQAGDLQETQYF.

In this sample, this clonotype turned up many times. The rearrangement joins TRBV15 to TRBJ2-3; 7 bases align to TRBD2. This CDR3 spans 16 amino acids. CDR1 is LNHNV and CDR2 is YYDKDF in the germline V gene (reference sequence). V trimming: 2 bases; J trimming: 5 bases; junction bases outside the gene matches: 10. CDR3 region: CATSRSTSVGEDTQYF. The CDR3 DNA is TGTGCCACCAGCAGATCCACTAGCGTGGGGGAAGATACGCAGTATTTT.

The CDR3 loop is CASSAAGGDTQYF. CDR3 in DNA: TGTGCCAGCAGTGCCGCCGGGGGAGATACGCAGTATTTT. The V and J genes are TRBV25-1 and TRBJ2-3; D might be TRBD2 (6 bases). The CDR3 has 13 amino acids. The V end lost 4 bases, the J end lost 5 bases, and 10 bases lay between the germline ends. Germline CDR1 MGHDK, CDR2 SYGVNS.

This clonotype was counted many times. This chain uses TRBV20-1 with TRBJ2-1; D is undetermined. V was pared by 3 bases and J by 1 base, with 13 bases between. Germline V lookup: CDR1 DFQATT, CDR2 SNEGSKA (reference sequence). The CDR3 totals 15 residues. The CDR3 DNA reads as TGCAGTGCTAGTTACAGACTCCTGTCCTACAATGAGCAGTTCTTC. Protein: CSASYRLLSYNEQFF.

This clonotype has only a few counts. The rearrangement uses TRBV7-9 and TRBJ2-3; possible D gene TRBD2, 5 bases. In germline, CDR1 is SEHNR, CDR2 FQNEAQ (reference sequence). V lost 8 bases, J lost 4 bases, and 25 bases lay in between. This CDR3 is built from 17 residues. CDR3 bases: TGTGCCAGCCCCCCTGGAGGAGACCAAAGGAGGTCAGATACGCAGTATTTT. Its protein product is CASPPGGDQRRSDTQYF.

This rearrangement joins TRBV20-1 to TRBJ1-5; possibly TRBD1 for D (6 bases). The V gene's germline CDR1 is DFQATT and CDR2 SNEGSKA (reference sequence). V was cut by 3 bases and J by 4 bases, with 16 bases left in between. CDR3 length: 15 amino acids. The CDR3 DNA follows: TGCAGTGCTAGTCCCGTTGGACAGAATAATCAGCCCCAGCATTTT. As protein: CSASPVGQNNQPQHF.

CDR3 bases: TGCGCCAGCAGCCAAGCAGGTGGGGATGAGCAGTTCTTC. Its translation: CASSQAGGDEQFF. The V call is TRBV4-3, the J call TRBJ2-1; D unclear. Germline loops: CDR1 LGHNA, CDR2 YSLEER. Trimming shortened V by 1 base and J by 8 bases, and 9 bases separated the two germline ends. CDR3 length: 13 residues.

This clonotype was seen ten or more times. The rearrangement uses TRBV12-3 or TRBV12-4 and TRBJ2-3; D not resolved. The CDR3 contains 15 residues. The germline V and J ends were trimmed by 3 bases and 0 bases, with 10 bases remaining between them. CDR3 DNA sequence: TGTGCCAGCAGTTTGAAACAGACTAGCACAGATACGCAGTATTTT. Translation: CASSLKQTSTDTQYF.

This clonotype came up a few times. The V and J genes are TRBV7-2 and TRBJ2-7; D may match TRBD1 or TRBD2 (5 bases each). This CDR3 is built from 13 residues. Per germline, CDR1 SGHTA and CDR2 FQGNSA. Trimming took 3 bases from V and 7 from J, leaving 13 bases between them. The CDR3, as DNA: TGTGCCAGCAGCTTTGAGGGGTTCGGGGAGCAGTACTTC. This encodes CASSFEGFGEQYF.

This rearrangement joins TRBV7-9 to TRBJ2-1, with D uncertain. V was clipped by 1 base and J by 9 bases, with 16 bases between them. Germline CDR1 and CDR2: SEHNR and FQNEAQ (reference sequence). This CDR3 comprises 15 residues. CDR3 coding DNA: TGTGCCAGCAGCTTAGGACCACTCCCTTATTTTGAGCAGTTCTTC. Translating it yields CASSLGPLPYFEQFF.

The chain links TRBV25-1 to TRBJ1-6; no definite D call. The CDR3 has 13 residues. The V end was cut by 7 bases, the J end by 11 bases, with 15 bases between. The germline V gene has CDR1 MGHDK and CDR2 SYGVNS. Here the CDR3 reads CASNGAGVTPLHF. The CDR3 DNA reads TGTGCCAGCAACGGTGCCGGGGTTACACCCCTCCACTTT.

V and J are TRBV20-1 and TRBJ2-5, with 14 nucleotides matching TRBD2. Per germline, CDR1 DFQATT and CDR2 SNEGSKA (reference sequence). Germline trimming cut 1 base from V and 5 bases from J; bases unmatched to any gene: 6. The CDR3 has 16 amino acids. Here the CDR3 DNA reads TGCAGTGCTAGAGCAGGGACTAGCGGGAGAGGGGAGACCCAGTACTTC. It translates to CSARAGTSGRGETQYF.

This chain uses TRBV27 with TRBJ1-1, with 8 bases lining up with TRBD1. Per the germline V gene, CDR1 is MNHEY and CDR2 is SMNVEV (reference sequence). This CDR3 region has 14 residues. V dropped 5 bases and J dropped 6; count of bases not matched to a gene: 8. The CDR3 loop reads CASSQYGTGPEAFF. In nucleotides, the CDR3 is TGTGCCAGCAGTCAATACGGGACAGGTCCTGAAGCTTTCTTT.

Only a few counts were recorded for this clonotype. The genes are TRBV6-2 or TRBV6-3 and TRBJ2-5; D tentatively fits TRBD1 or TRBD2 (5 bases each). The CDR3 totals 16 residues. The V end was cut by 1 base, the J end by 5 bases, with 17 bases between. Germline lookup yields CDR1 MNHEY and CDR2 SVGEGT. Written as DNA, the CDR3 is TGTGCCAGCAGTTACTTTTCGGGGCCGACGCGGGAGACCCAGTACTTC. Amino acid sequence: CASSYFSGPTRETQYF.